This T cell receptor (beta chain) derives from a study of T cell repertoires in cytomegalovirus infection. TCRdb re-called the reads through MiXCR, storing one row per CDR3 protein. This table holds hundreds of thousands of distinct CDR3 sequences, over 15% found once. Study findings and constraints: CMV-specific TCR beta clonotypes restricted by HLA-C were the ones dominating the ex vivo response. There were carriers of CMV plus the relevant HLA, and cumulative public TCR beta family frequency identified them.

The CDR3 consists of 18 residues. The ends were cut back, 2 bases at V and 0 bases at J, with 18 bases in the middle. The germline gives CDR1 SGHTA, CDR2 FQGNSA. This clonotype was seen repeatedly, ten times or more. The antigen remains undetermined. Material for sequencing was PBMCs. The TCR comes from a human donor in good health (CMV status not recorded). Some clones in this sample may be carry-over from other donors' samples. V gene TRBV7-2 combines with J gene TRBJ2-3, with D tentatively TRBD2 (5 bases). In DNA, the CDR3 is TGTGCCAGCAGCTTATCCCCCGAGCGGCTCACTAGCACAGATACGCAGTATTTT. It translates to CASSLSPERLTSTDTQYF.